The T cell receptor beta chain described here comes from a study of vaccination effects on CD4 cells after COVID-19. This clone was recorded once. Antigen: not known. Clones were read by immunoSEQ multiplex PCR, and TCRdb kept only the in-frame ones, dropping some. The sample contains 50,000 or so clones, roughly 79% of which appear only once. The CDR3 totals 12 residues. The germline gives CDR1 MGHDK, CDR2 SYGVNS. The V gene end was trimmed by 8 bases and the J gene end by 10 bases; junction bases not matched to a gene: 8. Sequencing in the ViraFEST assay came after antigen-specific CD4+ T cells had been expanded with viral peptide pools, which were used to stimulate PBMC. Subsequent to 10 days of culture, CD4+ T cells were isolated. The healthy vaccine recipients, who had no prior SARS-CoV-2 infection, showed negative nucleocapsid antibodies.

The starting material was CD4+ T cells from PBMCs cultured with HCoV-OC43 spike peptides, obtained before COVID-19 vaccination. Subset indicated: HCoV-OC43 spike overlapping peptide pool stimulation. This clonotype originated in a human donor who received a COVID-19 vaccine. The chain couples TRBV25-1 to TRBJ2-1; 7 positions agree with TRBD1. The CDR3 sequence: CASRKGGREQFF. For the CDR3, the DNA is TGTGCCAGCCGAAAAGGGGGCAGAGAGCAGTTCTTC.